This entry features one T cell receptor beta chain sequence. The protocol was immunoSEQ multiplex PCR, while the TCRdb copy is restricted to in-frame clones and leaves out a portion. Here the sample spans about 300,000 clones, 70% to 90% being singletons. This specimen belongs to a study of blood T cell repertoires in COVID-19. CDR1 is MDHEN and CDR2 is SYDVKM in the germline V gene. V was clipped by 7 bases and J by 8 bases, with 23 bases between them. The CDR3 extends over 15 amino acids. Adults between about 18 and 89 years of age took part from fewer than 30 US areas. The gene calls are TRBV28 and TRBJ1-2, with D tentatively TRBD1 (5 bases). The clonotype was recovered from a man younger than 40 who had recovered from COVID-19. The specimen sequenced was PBMCs or T cells enriched from blood (not recorded which). Here the CDR3 reads CASIKTSRDWKGYTF. The CDR3 bases are TGTGCCAGCATTAAAACTTCCCGGGACTGGAAAGGCTACACCTTC.